One sample yielded the 5 T cell receptor beta chains listed below, sequenced in a study of T cell changes during pregnancy in multiple sclerosis. Assay: immunoSEQ multiplex PCR; the TCRdb copy retains only in-frame clones and omits some. The sample has roughly 59,000 clones; about 93% are singletons. The sequencing here drew on CD4+ T cells from peripheral blood mononuclear cells, taken before pregnancy. These receptor sequences come from a female donor with multiple sclerosis, enrolled in a pregnancy study.

The chain recombines TRBV5-8 with TRBJ2-3; maybe TRBD2 (6 bases). In germline, CDR1 is SGHTS, CDR2 YDEGEE. The CDR3 is 14 amino acids. The ends were cut back, 2 bases at V and 1 base at J, with 8 bases in the middle. The CDR3 region has the DNA TGTGCCAGCAGCTTCCCTAGCGGCACAGATACGCAGTATTTT. Residues: CASSFPSGTDTQYF.

CDR3 in DNA: TGTGCCAGCAGCTCCTACCGGACAGGGCGGGAGACCCAGTACTTC. Amino acid sequence: CASSSYRTGRETQYF. The rearrangement links TRBV11-2 to TRBJ2-5, with TRBD1 matching over 8 bases. Germline V gene lookup returns CDR1 SGHAT and CDR2 FQNNGV. CDR3 length: 15 residues. The J segment lost 5 bases and the V segment lost 4 bases, leaving 9 bases of the junction unmatched.

As to this clone: Other DNA sequences in the same sample also yield this CDR3. V and J are TRBV19 and TRBJ1-5; 11 positions match TRBD1. This CDR3 region has 16 residues. The J segment lost 7 bases and the V segment lost 3 bases, leaving 8 bases of the junction unmatched. Germline V gene sequence: CDR1 LNHDA, CDR2 SQIVND (reference sequence). DNA for the CDR3: TGTGCCAGTAGTATTCCTGGACAGGGGGCGAGACAGCCCCAGCATTTT. Protein product: CASSIPGQGARQPQHF.

The chain is built from TRBV5-4 and TRBJ2-7, with TRBD1 matching 7 bases. This CDR3 spans 15 amino acids. Germline V gene lookup returns CDR1 SGHNT and CDR2 YYREEE (reference sequence). V lost 0 bases, J lost 7 bases, and 10 bases stayed unmatched. CDR3 sequence (DNA): TGTGCCAGCAGCTTGGCCGGGGCAGGGGGTAGGGAGCAGTACTTC. It specifies CASSLAGAGGREQYF.

The genes are TRBV7-9 and TRBJ1-4; the D gene is possibly TRBD1 (6 bases). Germline-derived CDR1 and CDR2 are SEHNR and FQNEAQ (reference sequence). The CDR3 covers 14 residues. Deletions cut 5 bases from V and 5 bases from J, with 12 bases between. DNA for the CDR3: TGTGCCAGCAGCACAAGGGGGGGGAATGAAAAACTGTTTTTT. As protein: CASSTRGGNEKLFF.